This record looks at one T cell receptor (beta chain) sequence and its context. Its antigen is still unknown. Other DNA variants within this sample encode the same CDR3. This CDR3 has 16 amino acids. V lost 5 bases to trimming and J lost 5 bases, with 19 bases between them. CDR1 SEHNR and CDR2 FQNEAQ come from the germline V gene (reference sequence). The data were obtained in a study of radiotherapy plus CTLA-4 blockade in lung cancer. Broader study findings: The study found tumor-derived TCR clones expanded in blood after radiotherapy plus ipilimumab. Reported findings show early blood T cell clone dynamics, with interferon-beta, best predicted response.

This table comes from immunoSEQ multiplex PCR, and its TCRdb copy is limited to in-frame clones, with some not included. Of 35,000 to 40,000 clones listed, 85% are singletons. The starting material was peripheral blood, obtained from a patient treated with radiotherapy plus ipilimumab. This TCR was recovered from a human donor with non-small cell lung cancer who had stable disease on radiotherapy plus ipilimumab. The chain employs TRBV7-9 and TRBJ1-5; D perhaps matches TRBD1 (5 bases). As DNA, the CDR3 is TGTGCCAGCAGCCGCGGGTCGCGGAGGGGTGATCAGCCCCAGCATTTT. Encoded protein: CASSRGSRRGDQPQHF.